This T cell receptor beta chain emerged from a study of CD8+ T cells in alopecia areata. Findings and limits, study-wide: Especially in alopecia totalis/universalis, lesional scalp showed greater clonality than normal scalp did. Expanded CD8+ clones among the top 100, and scalp clonality, were significantly decreased by tofacitinib.

This CDR3 contains 17 residues. Trimming took 6 bases from V and 4 from J; bases not matched to a gene: 13. Germline CDR1 is LNHDA and CDR2 is SQIVND (reference sequence). Comments on this clone: Its specificity is not known.

cDNA prepared by RNA extraction and subsequent reverse transcription served as the template for sequencing. Profiling relied on immunoSEQ multiplex PCR, and the TCRdb table lists in-frame clones only, not all of them. The sample holds about 200,000 clones, over 45% seen once. The treatment was: oral pan-JAK inhibitor, 5-10 mg twice daily. The specimen comprised CD4+ T cells sorted from blood, sampled at week 24, from a patient treated with tofacitinib. The V gene is TRBV19, the J gene TRBJ2-3; 10 nucleotides match TRBD2. The sequence came from a human donor with alopecia areata. The DNA of the CDR3 is TGTGCCAGTAGCCTGGGGGCTACAGGGACTAGCGCAGATACGCAGTATTTT. Translated, it gives CASSLGATGTSADTQYF.